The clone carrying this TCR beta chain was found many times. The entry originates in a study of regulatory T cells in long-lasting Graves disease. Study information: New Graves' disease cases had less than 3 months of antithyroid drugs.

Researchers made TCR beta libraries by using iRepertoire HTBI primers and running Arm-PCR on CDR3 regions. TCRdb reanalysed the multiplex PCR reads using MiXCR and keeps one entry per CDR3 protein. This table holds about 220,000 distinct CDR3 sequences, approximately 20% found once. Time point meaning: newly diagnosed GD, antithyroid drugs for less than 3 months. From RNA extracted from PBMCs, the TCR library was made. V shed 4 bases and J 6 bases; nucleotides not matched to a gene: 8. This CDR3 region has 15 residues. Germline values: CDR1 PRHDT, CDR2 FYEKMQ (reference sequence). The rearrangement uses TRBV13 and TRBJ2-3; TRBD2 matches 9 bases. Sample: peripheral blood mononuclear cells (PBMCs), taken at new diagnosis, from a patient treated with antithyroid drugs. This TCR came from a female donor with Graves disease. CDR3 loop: CASSSISGRGDTQYF. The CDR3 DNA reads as TGTGCCAGCAGCTCGATTAGCGGGAGAGGGGATACGCAGTATTTT.